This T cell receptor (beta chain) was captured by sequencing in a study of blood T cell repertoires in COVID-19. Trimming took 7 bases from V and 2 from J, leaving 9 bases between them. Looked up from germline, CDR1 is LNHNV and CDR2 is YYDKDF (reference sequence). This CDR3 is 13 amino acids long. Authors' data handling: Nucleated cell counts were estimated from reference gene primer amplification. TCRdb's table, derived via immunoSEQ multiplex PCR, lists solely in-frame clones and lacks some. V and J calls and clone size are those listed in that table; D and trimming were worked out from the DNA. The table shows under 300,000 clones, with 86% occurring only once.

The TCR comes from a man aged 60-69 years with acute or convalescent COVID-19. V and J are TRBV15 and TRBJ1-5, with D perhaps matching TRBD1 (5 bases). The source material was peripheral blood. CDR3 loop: CATTATGNQPQHF. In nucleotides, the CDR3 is TGTGCCACCACGGCGACAGGCAATCAGCCCCAGCATTTT.